A selection of T cell receptor beta chains follows, all from one sample in a study of CD8+ T cells in alopecia areata. Assay used: immunoSEQ multiplex PCR; TCRdb lists only in-frame clones, some missing. The profile shows 9,500 to 15,000 clones, about three fifths of them singletons. Sequencing was performed on skin. The receptors were sampled from a human donor with alopecia areata. Each CDR3 is given with its conserved first and last residue. A D gene is named only where the DNA matches it firmly. For some rows the clone size is stated as once, few or many, or as a class when expanded; others skip it.

V gene,D gene,clone size,J gene,CDR3 DNA,CDR3 protein
TRBV28,TRBD1,.,TRBJ2-7,TGTGCCAGCAGTCCACCGGGACAGGGAGGGAGGGAGCAGTACTTC,CASSPPGQGGREQYF
TRBV21-1,.,few,TRBJ2-7,TGTGCCAGCAGCAAAAAGGACAGTTCCTACGAGCAGTACTTC,CASSKKDSSYEQYF
TRBV7-2,.,.,TRBJ1-5,TGTGCCAGCAGCCCCGAGGAATTTCGGCCCCAGCATTTT,CASSPEEFRPQHF
TRBV11-1,.,once,TRBJ1-1,TGTGCCAGCAGCTTAGAGTTGGGGACTGAAGCTTTCTTT,CASSLELGTEAFF
TRBV19,.,.,TRBJ2-2,TGTGCCAGTAGTATATCCCCCCCGAACACCGGGGAGCTGTTTTTT,CASSISPPNTGELFF
TRBV7-8,.,medium-sized,TRBJ2-7,TGTGCCAGCAGTTACACGACAACCACCTCCTACGAGCAGTACTTC,CASSYTTTTSYEQYF
TRBV6-5,TRBD2,few,TRBJ2-2,TGTGCCAGCAGTTACTCACTAGCGGATAACACCGGGGAGCTGTTTTTT,CASSYSLADNTGELFF
TRBV28,.,.,TRBJ1-1,TGTGCCACTAAACTCCCCAGAGAAGCTTTCTTT,CATKLPREAFF
TRBV5-6,TRBD1,few,TRBJ1-6,TGTGCCAGCAGCCTTGACAGGGGCCACTATAATTCACCCCTCCACTTT,CASSLDRGHYNSPLHF
TRBV11-2,TRBD2,.,TRBJ2-3,TGTGCCAGCAGCCCGACCCCCCGTTGGACTAGCGGGAGCACAGATACGCAGTATTTT,CASSPTPRWTSGSTDTQYF
TRBV2,TRBD1,.,TRBJ2-7,TGTGCCAGCAGCACCGGGACAGGGGGGGCCTACGAGCAGTACTTC,CASSTGTGGAYEQYF
TRBV11-2,.,.,TRBJ2-1,TGTGCCAGCAGCTTGGGGGGGCTAGCGGATCTCAACTCCTACAATGAGCAGTTCTTC,CASSLGGLADLNSYNEQFF
TRBV29-1,.,.,TRBJ2-5,TGCAGCGTTGAAGATCGGATGGTGAGTCCTCGGAAGACCCAGTACTTC,CSVEDRMVSPRKTQYF
TRBV19,TRBD2,.,TRBJ2-1,TGTGCCAGTTCACTGGGGGAGGGGAAAAGGAATGAGCAGTTCTTC,CASSLGEGKRNEQFF
TRBV6-4,TRBD1,few,TRBJ1-2,TGTGCCAGCAGTGACTCGAATTTCCCAACAGGGGACCTTGGGGGCTACACCTTC,CASSDSNFPTGDLGGYTF
TRBV7-6,.,few,TRBJ2-1,TGTGCCAGCAGCTTAGTCGGGTACAATGAGCAGTTCTTC,CASSLVGYNEQFF
TRBV7-9,TRBD2,medium-sized,TRBJ2-2,TGTGCCAGCAGGGAGGGACTAGCGGAGAAGAAAACCGGGGAGCTGTTTTTT,CASREGLAEKKTGELFF
TRBV7-8,TRBD2,.,TRBJ2-3,TGTGCCAGCAGCTCCGGACTAGCGAGGACAGATACGCAGTATTTT,CASSSGLARTDTQYF
TRBV10-3,.,.,TRBJ2-5,TGTGCCATCAGTGAAAGTGATGTTTTACTGCCAGGGACCCAGTACTTC,CAISESDVLLPGTQYF
TRBV7-2,.,medium-sized,TRBJ1-4,TGTGCCAGCAGCTTAGATCTGGTGGCTCGGCAGGGAAAACTGTTTTTT,CASSLDLVARQGKLFF
TRBV10-3,.,.,TRBJ2-2,TGTGCCATCAGTGACGGGGGTGACACCGGGGAGCTGTTTTTT,CAISDGGDTGELFF
TRBV30,.,.,TRBJ2-1,TGTGCCTGGAGCCAGACGGGACGGGACTTCTACAATGAGCAGTTCTTC,CAWSQTGRDFYNEQFF
TRBV29-1,.,.,TRBJ2-3,TGCAGCGTTGCTCTAGACTTGACAGATACGCAGTATTTT,CSVALDLTDTQYF
TRBV6-1,.,.,TRBJ2-7,TGTGCCAGCAGTGAACGGGAGTCCTACGAGCAGTACTTC,CASSERESYEQYF
TRBV19,.,.,TRBJ2-1,TGTGCCAGTAGTATCAGAGCCAATGAGCAGTTCTTC,CASSIRANEQFF
TRBV6-6,TRBD1,few,TRBJ2-1,TGTGCCAGCAGAACAGGGGCCCGGGGCTCCTACAATGAGCAGTTCTTC,CASRTGARGSYNEQFF
TRBV19,TRBD2,few,TRBJ2-1,TGTGCCAGTAGTACCGCAACCCACCTCGGGGCGGGAGATGCGTACAATGAGCAGTTCTTC,CASSTATHLGAGDAYNEQFF
TRBV19,.,.,TRBJ2-5,TGTGCCAGTAGTAGCATCTACAACCGGGAGACCCAGTACTTC,CASSSIYNRETQYF
TRBV28,.,.,TRBJ1-5,TGTGCCAGCAATTCGGGGGGGGAGAGCAATCAGCCCCAGCATTTT,CASNSGGESNQPQHF
TRBV19,.,.,TRBJ2-6,TGTGCCAGTAGGACACCTCTCTCTGGGGCCAACGTCCTGACTTTC,CASRTPLSGANVLTF
TRBV27,.,.,TRBJ2-7,TGTGCCATCCAAGTAACTCCTTACGAGCAGTACTTC,CAIQVTPYEQYF
TRBV2,TRBD1,.,TRBJ2-7,TGTGCCAGCCTCCAGGGGGTCCTCAACTACGAGCAGTACTTC,CASLQGVLNYEQYF
TRBV7-9,TRBD1,.,TRBJ1-6,TGTGCCAGCAGCCCGAGACAGGGTTCGGCACCCCTCCACTTT,CASSPRQGSAPLHF
TRBV11-2,.,.,TRBJ1-1,TGTGCCAGCAGCTTAGTCAGGGAAGGGAACACTGAAGCTTTCTTT,CASSLVREGNTEAFF
TRBV7-2,TRBD1,.,TRBJ2-5,TGTGCCAGCAGCCCGGGACAGAGACAAGAGACCCAGTACTTC,CASSPGQRQETQYF
TRBV27,TRBD2,.,TRBJ2-7,TGTGCCAGCAGCAGGCTCGGGACTAGCGGGAGAAGGGGCTACGAGCAGTACTTC,CASSRLGTSGRRGYEQYF
TRBV30,.,.,TRBJ1-2,TGTGCCTGGAGTGTGGGGCAGGGTGGTAGGGGCTACACCTTC,CAWSVGQGGRGYTF
TRBV28,.,few,TRBJ2-7,TGTGCCAGCAGTTTATTGGCAGGGAGAAGCTACGAGCAGTACTTC,CASSLLAGRSYEQYF
TRBV10-2,.,.,TRBJ1-5,TGCGCCAGCGTCGGGACGGGGAATCAGCCCCAGCATTTT,CASVGTGNQPQHF
TRBV5-1,.,.,TRBJ2-1,TGCGCCAGCAGCTTGGGCGGGTTTTACAATGAGCAGTTCTTC,CASSLGGFYNEQFF
TRBV6-5,.,.,TRBJ1-4,TGTGCCAGCAGTTACTTGGGGGCTGATGAAAAACTGTTTTTT,CASSYLGADEKLFF
TRBV5-8,.,.,TRBJ2-1,TGTGCCAGCAGCCTAACCCGGGTGTTTCTATTTGGCGAGCAGTTCTTC,CASSLTRVFLFGEQFF
TRBV7-8,.,few,TRBJ2-7,TGTGCCAGCAGCCCTAGAGACGGATCCTACGAGCAGTACTTC,CASSPRDGSYEQYF
TRBV6-5,.,.,TRBJ2-7,TGTGCCAGCAGTGGACAATCCTACGAGCAGTACTTC,CASSGQSYEQYF
TRBV7-2,TRBD2,.,TRBJ2-5,TGTGCCAGCAGCTTAGGGGACTACGGTCGTGAGACCCAGTACTTC,CASSLGDYGRETQYF
TRBV2,.,.,TRBJ2-7,TGTGCCAGTACACCGGGACTTTACTACGAGCAGTACTTC,CASTPGLYYEQYF